The 29 T cell receptor beta chains below come from one sample, sequenced in a study of shared clonotypes between healthy human individuals. This table comes from immunoSEQ multiplex PCR, and its TCRdb copy is limited to in-frame clones, with some not included. The repertoire has over a million clones, roughly 80% of them found once; the top ten carry approximately 1.5%. The sample comprised memory CD4+ T cells sorted from blood. The subset here: CD45RA-negative fraction. The receptor set was obtained from a man in his late teens or twenties in good health.

V and J are TRBV19 and TRBJ2-2; the D gene is possibly TRBD2 (6 bases). Trimming removed 6 bases from V and 0 bases from J, with 14 bases in between. Looked up from germline, CDR1 is LNHDA and CDR2 is SQIVND (reference sequence). The CDR3 length is 16 residues. The CDR3 here is CASSSKGLANTGELFF. The CDR3 coding sequence is TGTGCCAGTAGCTCCAAGGGACTTGCGAACACCGGGGAGCTGTTTTTT.

This clone was found once. The sample holds other DNA sequences that translate to the same CDR3. The chain combines TRBV5-6 with TRBJ1-4; D is perhaps TRBD1 (5 bases). With 0 bases removed from V and 7 bases from J, the gap between germline ends came to 13 bases. The CDR3 covers 15 residues. CDR1 and CDR2 (germline): SGHDT, YYEEEE. In DNA form, the CDR3 reads TGTGCCAGCAGCTTGGCCGGGCAGGGTGGTGAAAAACTGTTTTTT. Protein product: CASSLAGQGGEKLFF.

The chain combines TRBV6-5 with TRBJ1-6; D unresolved. The CDR3 totals 15 residues. The V end lost 2 bases, the J end lost 7 bases, and 12 bases lay between the germline ends. Germline V gene sequence: CDR1 MNHEY, CDR2 SVGAGI. Here the CDR3 reads CASSYDSYGNSPLHF. CDR3 DNA: TGTGCCAGCAGTTACGATTCCTACGGGAATTCACCCCTCCACTTT.

There are a few counts of this clone. The rearrangement joins TRBV30 to TRBJ1-6; D is possibly TRBD1 (5 bases). Trimming shortened V by 3 bases and J by 6 bases, and 6 bases separated the two germline ends. CDR3 length equals 12 residues. The germline V gene has CDR1 GTSNPN and CDR2 SVGIG (reference sequence). The CDR3 DNA follows: TGTGCCTGGAGAGACAGTAATTCACCCCTCCACTTT. This encodes CAWRDSNSPLHF. The whole variable domain, remainder taken from reference TRBV30 and TRBJ1-6, is SQTIHQWPATLVQPVGSPLSLECTVEGTSNPNLYWYRQAAGRGLQLLFYSVGIGQISSEVPQNLSASRPQDRQFILSSKKLLLSDSGFYLCAWRDSNSPLHFGNGTRLTVT.

The V gene is TRBV6-1, the J gene TRBJ2-1, with unresolved D. The germline V and J ends were trimmed by 7 bases and 5 bases, with 12 bases remaining between them. Germline CDR1 MNHNS, CDR2 SASEGT. The CDR3 contains 13 residues. For the CDR3, the DNA is TGTGCCAGCACCCTAACCATAAACAATGAGCAGTTCTTC. It specifies CASTLTINNEQFF.

The rearrangement links TRBV10-3 to TRBJ1-2, with D unclear. CDR3 length: 13 residues. Per germline, CDR1 ENHRY and CDR2 SYGVKD. V was pared by 0 bases and J by 3 bases, with 5 bases between. The CDR3 is CAISESEYYGYTF. The CDR3 DNA is TGTGCCATCAGTGAGTCGGAGTACTATGGCTACACCTTC.

CDR3 protein: CASSQDRGREAFF. DNA for the CDR3: TGCGCCAGCAGCCAAGATAGGGGCAGGGAAGCTTTCTTT. This chain uses TRBV4-1 with TRBJ1-1, with D possibly matching TRBD1 (5 bases). The germline V gene has CDR1 MGHRA and CDR2 YSYEKL. Trimming took off 0 bases at V and 8 bases at J, with 10 bases between the two ends. The CDR3 is made up of 13 amino acids.

The chain joins TRBV18 to TRBJ2-5, with D possibly being TRBD2 (6 bases). V lost 1 base and J 5 bases, leaving 11 bases between the germline ends. CDR3 size: 14 residues. Germline V lookup: CDR1 KGHSH, CDR2 LQKENI. CDR3 amino acids: CASSPRVAEETQYF. In DNA form, the CDR3 reads TGTGCCAGCTCACCACGGGTAGCGGAGGAGACCCAGTACTTC. Full variable domain (remainder filled in from reference TRBV18 and TRBJ2-5): NAGVMQNPRHLVRRRGQEARLRCSPMKGHSHVYWYRQLPEEGLKFMVYLQKENIIDESGMPKERFSAEFPKEGPSILRIQQVVRGDSAAYFCASSPRVAEETQYFGPGTRLLVL.

The chain employs TRBV7-2 and TRBJ2-5, with TRBD2 matching 9 bases. V dropped 1 base and J dropped 13; count of bases not matched to a gene: 10. Germline V gene data show CDR1 as SGHTA and CDR2 as FQGNSA. The CDR3 has 14 residues. CDR3 protein: CASSLGGTSSPWYF. CDR3 nucleotides: TGTGCCAGCAGCTTAGGTGGGACTAGCTCCCCATGGTACTTC.

The chain has TRBV30 and TRBJ2-3; weak D call: TRBD2 (6 bases). The CDR3 is 13 residues long. V was pared by 8 bases and J by 9 bases, with 21 bases between. The germline gives CDR1 GTSNPN, CDR2 SVGIG (reference sequence). In DNA form, the CDR3 reads TGTGCCGGCCGGGGGAGCGGAACAGCAACGCAGTATTTT. Translated, it gives CAGRGSGTATQYF.

The table lists this clone with a count of one. The chain carries TRBV29-1 and TRBJ1-1; D not resolved. Deletions cut 7 bases from V and 1 base from J, with 13 bases between. This CDR3 has 13 amino acids. Germline lookup yields CDR1 SQVTM and CDR2 ANQGSEA. The chain's CDR3 is CSEISIPNTEAFF. The CDR3 DNA reads as TGCAGCGAGATTAGCATACCGAACACTGAAGCTTTCTTT.

The genes are TRBV18 and TRBJ2-6, with TRBD1 matching 8 bases. The CDR3 is made up of 17 amino acids. Germline V gene lookup returns CDR1 KGHSH and CDR2 LQKENI. Germline trimming cut 3 bases from V and 1 base from J; bases unmatched to any gene: 5. CDR3 loop: CASSPNQGASGANVLTF. Written as DNA, the CDR3 is TGTGCCAGCTCACCGAATCAGGGGGCTTCTGGGGCCAACGTCCTGACTTTC.

This clone was found once. The chain recombines TRBV25-1 with TRBJ2-5; no clear D gene. CDR3 length: 13 amino acids. The V and J ends lost 2 bases and 2 bases respectively, with 6 bases between them. In germline, CDR1 is MGHDK, CDR2 SYGVNS. The CDR3 is CASSEPGQETQYF. CDR3 nucleotide sequence: TGTGCCAGCAGTGAACCAGGACAAGAGACCCAGTACTTC.

The chain recombines TRBV5-1 with TRBJ1-1; D ambiguous. The germline CDR1 and CDR2 sequences are SGHRS and YFSETQ. The CDR3 totals 16 residues. Trimming pared 6 bases from V and 4 bases from J, leaving 22 bases between. The DNA of the CDR3 is TGCGCCAGCAACCGGCAAGGGTCAGAAAAAGGCACTGAAGCTTTCTTT. This encodes CASNRQGSEKGTEAFF. The variable domain in full, with the rest retrieved from reference TRBV5-1 and TRBJ1-1, is KAGVTQTPRYLIKTRGQQVTLSCSPISGHRSVSWYQQTPGQGLQFLFEYFSETQRNKGNFPGRFSGRQFSNSRSEMNVSTLELGDSALYLCASNRQGSEKGTEAFFGQGTRLTVV.

CDR3 DNA sequence: TGTGCCAGCAGCATCCGACAGGGAGGCTACGAGCAGTACTTC. Protein sequence: CASSIRQGGYEQYF. This chain connects TRBV7-9 to TRBJ2-7; a weak D match, TRBD1 (7 bases). Trimming pared 5 bases from V and 3 bases from J, leaving 14 bases between. The CDR3 is 14 residues long. The germline V gene encodes CDR1 SEHNR and CDR2 FQNEAQ (reference sequence).

The chain recombines TRBV5-1 with TRBJ1-1; D call uncertain. V lost 7 bases and J lost 1, with 11 bases in between. The CDR3 spans 13 residues. CDR1 and CDR2 (germline): SGHRS, YFSETQ. The CDR3 reads CASHAMANTEAFF. As DNA, the CDR3 is TGCGCCAGCCACGCTATGGCGAACACTGAAGCTTTCTTT.

CDR3 DNA sequence: TGTGCCAGTAGTAACAGGGAGGGGGGCACTGAAGCTTTCTTT. Translation: CASSNREGGTEAFF. The chain couples TRBV19 to TRBJ1-1, with D possibly matching TRBD1 (6 bases). In germline, CDR1 is LNHDA, CDR2 SQIVND (reference sequence). There are 14 residues in the CDR3. V was cut by 4 bases and J by 4 bases, with 13 bases left in between.

This clone occurred a few times. The gene calls are TRBV4-1 and TRBJ2-1, with TRBD2 matching 9 bases. The CDR3 has 15 amino acids. The trim removed 2 bases at V and 6 bases at J, leaving 5 bases unmatched. The germline V gene encodes CDR1 MGHRA and CDR2 YSYEKL. The CDR3 here is CASSQMGLAPNEQFF. The CDR3 DNA follows: TGCGCCAGCAGCCAAATGGGACTAGCTCCCAATGAGCAGTTCTTC.

The rearrangement joins TRBV6-6 to TRBJ2-5, with 8 bases matching TRBD1. The CDR3 length is 14 residues. J gave up 5 bases and V 7 bases, and 9 bases lay outside the gene matches. CDR1 MNHNY and CDR2 SVGAGI come from the germline V gene (reference sequence). CDR3 in amino acids: CASTNQGAGETQYF. In DNA, the CDR3 is TGTGCCAGCACCAACCAGGGGGCGGGGGAGACCCAGTACTTC.

The chain has TRBV28 and TRBJ2-7; D ambiguous. Trimming took 6 bases from V and 2 from J, leaving 8 bases between them. Germline V gene sequence: CDR1 MDHEN, CDR2 SYDVKM. CDR3 length: 12 amino acids. CDR3 sequence reads: CASSSGAYEQYF. The CDR3 DNA is TGTGCCAGCAGCTCTGGGGCCTACGAGCAGTACTTC.

This clone was recorded once. The V call is TRBV7-8, the J call TRBJ2-5; no reliable D call. Trimming cost V 5 bases and J 7 bases, with 11 bases left between them. The CDR3 has 12 amino acids. Germline-derived CDR1 and CDR2 are SGHVS and FQNEAQ. CDR3 DNA sequence: TGTGCCAGCAGCCCGTCCCTGGGGACCCAGTACTTC. Translated: CASSPSLGTQYF.

The chain recombines TRBV4-1 with TRBJ2-3; D is perhaps TRBD1 (6 bases). V lost 5 bases to trimming and J lost 1 base, with 16 bases between them. The CDR3 runs 16 residues. Looked up from germline, CDR1 is MGHRA and CDR2 is YSYEKL. The CDR3 here is CASSSTRGIRTDTQYF. The CDR3 nucleotides are TGCGCCAGCAGCTCTACTAGGGGGATACGCACAGATACGCAGTATTTT.

The chain has TRBV18 and TRBJ2-1, with TRBD1 identical over 9 bases. The CDR3 contains 14 residues. Germline V CDR1 and CDR2: KGHSH, LQKENI. The trim removed 3 bases at V and 8 bases at J, leaving 5 bases unmatched. CDR3 nucleotides: TGTGCCAGCTCACCCCAGGGACAGGGCTATGAGCAGTTCTTC. Its translation: CASSPQGQGYEQFF.

The chain carries TRBV25-1 and TRBJ1-5; 8 bases line up with TRBD1. Germline CDR1 MGHDK, CDR2 SYGVNS. The CDR3 runs to 15 residues. With V trimmed by 3 bases and J by 5 bases, 6 bases remained unmatched. The DNA of the CDR3 is TGTGCCAGCAGTGACGTCAGGGGGCTCTATCAGCCCCAGCATTTT. This translates into CASSDVRGLYQPQHF.

This chain connects TRBV18 to TRBJ2-3; D remains unclear. Germline V gene lookup returns CDR1 KGHSH and CDR2 LQKENI. The CDR3 has 16 amino acids. Trimming removed 2 bases at V and 5 bases at J, with 17 bases between. CDR3 in amino acids: CASSPDAGLGEDTQYF. CDR3 in DNA: TGTGCCAGCTCACCAGACGCAGGTCTCGGCGAAGATACGCAGTATTTT.

This chain links TRBV11-2 with TRBJ2-7, with a weak D call TRBD1 (6 bases). With 2 bases removed from V and 0 bases from J, the gap between germline ends came to 17 bases. The CDR3 runs 17 residues. Germline V gives CDR1 SGHAT, CDR2 FQNNGV. The CDR3 sequence: CASSLMTGQVSSYEQYF. In nucleotides, the CDR3 is TGTGCCAGCAGCTTAATGACAGGCCAAGTTTCCTCCTACGAGCAGTACTTC.

The chain is built from TRBV5-1 and TRBJ1-1; unclear D gene. This CDR3 has 14 residues. Looked up from germline, CDR1 is SGHRS and CDR2 is YFSETQ. V dropped 4 bases and J dropped 1 base, with 11 bases sitting between them. The CDR3 protein is CASSGLQRNTEAFF. In DNA, the CDR3 is TGCGCCAGCAGCGGGCTACAGAGGAACACTGAAGCTTTCTTT.

This clone occurred once. The chain carries TRBV5-1 and TRBJ2-3, with a possible D match to TRBD2 (5 bases). V lost 4 bases and J lost 6, with 12 bases in between. Germline CDR1 SGHRS, CDR2 YFSETQ. The CDR3 contains 13 residues. Here the CDR3 reads CASSEDRRDTQYF. The CDR3 nucleotides read TGCGCCAGCAGCGAGGACCGGAGGGATACGCAGTATTTT.

The chain recombines TRBV2 with TRBJ1-4; D uncertain. The CDR3 length is 13 residues. V shed 5 bases and J shed 8 bases, with 12 bases lying between them. Germline values: CDR1 SNHLY, CDR2 FYNNEI. The CDR3 nucleotides are TGTGCCAGCAGTACGTTATATGGAGAAAAACTGTTTTTT. Translation: CASSTLYGEKLFF.